What follows are 11 T cell receptor beta chains derived from one specimen sequenced in a study of cytomegalovirus exposure and HLA in healthy donors. PCR employed 60 Vbeta and 13 Jbeta primers. Only in-frame clones appear in the TCRdb table, and some are missing; sequencing was by immunoSEQ multiplex PCR. Of some 210,000 clones listed, 87% were seen once; the top ten hold 1% to 1.5%. Sequenced: PBMCs. All receptors come from a man aged 30 to 45 in good health and CMV-seronegative.

CDR3 DNA sequence: TGTGCCAGCAGCCCCGGACAGGGAGGTGGCTACACCTTC. It translates to CASSPGQGGGYTF. The chain carries TRBV2 and TRBJ1-2; 8 nucleotides align to TRBD1. The trim removed 6 bases at V and 7 bases at J, leaving 7 bases unmatched. The length of the CDR3 is 13 residues. Germline V gene sequence: CDR1 SNHLY, CDR2 FYNNEI.

V is TRBV19 and J is TRBJ1-5; D is ambiguous. This CDR3 contains 13 residues. From germline, CDR1 is LNHDA and CDR2 SQIVND (reference sequence). The germline V and J ends were trimmed by 1 base and 6 bases, with 7 bases remaining between them. The CDR3 coding sequence is TGTGCCAGTAGTATAGTACGGGGTCAGCCCCAGCATTTT. It is translated as CASSIVRGQPQHF.

This chain uses TRBV28 with TRBJ1-6; D ambiguous. This CDR3 has 14 amino acids. Trimming cost V 3 bases and J 9 bases, with 12 bases left between them. The V gene's germline CDR1 is MDHEN and CDR2 SYDVKM. CDR3 loop: CASSLSGVGSPLHF. For the CDR3, the DNA is TGTGCCAGCAGTTTGTCTGGAGTAGGTTCACCCCTCCACTTT. Full variable domain (outside the CDR3, taken from reference TRBV28 and TRBJ1-6): DVKVTQSSRYLVKRTGEKVFLECVQDMDHENMFWYRQDPGLGLRLIYFSYDVKMKEKGDIPEGYSVSREKKERFSLILESASTNQTSMYLCASSLSGVGSPLHFGNGTRLTVT.

Here the CDR3 DNA reads TGTGCCAGCGGGGGCAGAGTCTACGAGCAGTACTTC. As protein: CASGGRVYEQYF. The chain couples TRBV27 to TRBJ2-7, with D maybe TRBD1 (6 bases). The V and J ends lost 8 bases and 3 bases respectively, with 11 bases between them. CDR1 is MNHEY and CDR2 is SMNVEV in the germline V gene (reference sequence). The CDR3 is made up of 12 amino acids.

In its sample, this clone was seen a few times. This chain connects TRBV28 to TRBJ1-5, with 8 bases identical to TRBD1. Germline assignment: CDR1 MDHEN and CDR2 SYDVKM. Trimming at V came to 2 bases and at J to 5 bases, leaving 2 bases not matched to a gene. The CDR3 totals 14 residues. CDR3 region: CASSLARGHQPQHF. DNA for the CDR3: TGTGCCAGCAGTTTAGCCAGGGGGCATCAGCCCCAGCATTTT.

The chain joins TRBV4-3 to TRBJ2-4, with TRBD2 matching 7 bases. J was trimmed by 1 base and V by 4 bases; bases with no gene match: 7. Germline V lookup: CDR1 LGHNA, CDR2 YSLEER. The CDR3 is made up of 16 amino acids. The CDR3 is CASSRLHSGAKNIQYF. For the CDR3, the DNA is TGCGCCAGCAGCCGTCTTCATAGCGGGGCCAAAAACATTCAGTACTTC.

This clone has a handful of counts. J is TRBJ2-1 and V is TRBV7-2; D uncertain. In germline, CDR1 is SGHTA, CDR2 FQGNSA. This CDR3 spans 12 amino acids. The germline V and J ends were trimmed by 6 bases and 6 bases, with 9 bases remaining between them. The CDR3 nucleotides read TGTGCCAGCAGTTCAACACCCAATGAGCAGTTCTTC. Protein sequence: CASSSTPNEQFF.

The chain combines TRBV5-1 with TRBJ2-1, with 7 bases matching TRBD2. Germline V gives CDR1 SGHRS, CDR2 YFSETQ. This CDR3 spans 14 amino acids. V gave up 4 bases and J gave up 6 bases; unmatched junction bases: 7. CDR3 nucleotide sequence: TGCGCCAGCAGCCCTAGGACTAGTCGCAATGAGCAGTTCTTC. Protein product: CASSPRTSRNEQFF.

The chain carries TRBV6-1 and TRBJ2-2, with a tentative D call TRBD2 (7 bases). Germline V lookup: CDR1 MNHNS, CDR2 SASEGT. The CDR3 is 15 residues long. The V gene lost 1 base and the J gene lost 4 bases, with 10 bases spanning the gap. Here the CDR3 DNA reads TGTGCCAGCAGTGAAGACGGGGGGCCCACCGGGGAGCTGTTTTTT. Residues: CASSEDGGPTGELFF.

This chain joins TRBV7-2 and TRBJ2-3, with TRBD2 as a possible D gene (7 bases). V shed 5 bases and J shed 5 bases, with 20 bases lying between them. This CDR3 has 16 residues. Germline V gives CDR1 SGHTA, CDR2 FQGNSA. CDR3 region: CASSRLAGGLEDTQYF. In DNA form, the CDR3 reads TGTGCCAGCAGCCGACTGGCCGGGGGGCTGGAAGATACGCAGTATTTT.

The chain couples TRBV19 to TRBJ1-4; TRBD1 matches at 9 bases. CDR1 and CDR2 from the germline V gene are LNHDA and SQIVND (reference sequence). Trimming took 5 bases from V and 7 from J; bases not matched to a gene: 11. The CDR3 is 16 amino acids. The CDR3 sequence is CASSPGSGTGSEKLFF. The CDR3 DNA is TGTGCCAGTAGTCCTGGTTCCGGGACAGGGTCTGAAAAACTGTTTTTT.